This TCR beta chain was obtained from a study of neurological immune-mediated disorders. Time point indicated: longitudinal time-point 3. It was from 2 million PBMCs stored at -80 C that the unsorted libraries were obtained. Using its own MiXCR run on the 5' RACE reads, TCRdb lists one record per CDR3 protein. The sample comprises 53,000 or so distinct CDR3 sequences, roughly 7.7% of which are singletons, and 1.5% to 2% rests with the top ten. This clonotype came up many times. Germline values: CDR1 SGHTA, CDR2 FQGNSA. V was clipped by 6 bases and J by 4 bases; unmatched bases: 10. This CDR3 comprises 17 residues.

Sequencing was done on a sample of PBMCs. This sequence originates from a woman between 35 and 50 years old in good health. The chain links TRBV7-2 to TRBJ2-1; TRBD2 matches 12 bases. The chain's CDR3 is CASRLDRLAGGYNEQFF. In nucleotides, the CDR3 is TGTGCCAGCAGACTAGATAGGCTAGCGGGGGGGTACAATGAGCAGTTCTTC.